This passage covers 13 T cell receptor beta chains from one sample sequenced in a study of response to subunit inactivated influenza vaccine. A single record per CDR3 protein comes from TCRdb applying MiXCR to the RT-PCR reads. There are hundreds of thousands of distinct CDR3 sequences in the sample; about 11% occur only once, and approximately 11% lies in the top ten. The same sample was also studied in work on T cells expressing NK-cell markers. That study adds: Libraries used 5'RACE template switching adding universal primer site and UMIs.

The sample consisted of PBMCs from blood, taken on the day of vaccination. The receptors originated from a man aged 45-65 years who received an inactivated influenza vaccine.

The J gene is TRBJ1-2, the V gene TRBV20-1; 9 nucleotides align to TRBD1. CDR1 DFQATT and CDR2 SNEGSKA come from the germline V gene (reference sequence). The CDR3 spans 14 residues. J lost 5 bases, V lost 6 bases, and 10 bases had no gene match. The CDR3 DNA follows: TGCAGTGCGGCGAGGGACAGGGATCCTTATGGCTACACCTTC. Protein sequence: CSAARDRDPYGYTF.

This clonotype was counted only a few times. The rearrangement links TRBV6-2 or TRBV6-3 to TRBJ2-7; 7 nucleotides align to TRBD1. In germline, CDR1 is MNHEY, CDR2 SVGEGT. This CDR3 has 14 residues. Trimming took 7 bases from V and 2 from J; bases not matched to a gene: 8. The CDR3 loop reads CASINRGSTYEQYF. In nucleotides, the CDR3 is TGTGCCAGCATCAACAGGGGTTCGACCTACGAGCAGTACTTC.

This CDR3 reads CASSLVTGGAYEQYF. The DNA for the CDR3 is TGCGCCAGCAGCTTGGTTACGGGGGGCGCCTACGAGCAGTACTTC. The chain combines TRBV5-1 with TRBJ2-7; D may be TRBD2 (7 bases). Germline CDR1 is SGHRS and CDR2 is YFSETQ. Deletions cut 0 bases from V and 2 bases from J, with 12 bases between. The CDR3 spans 15 residues.

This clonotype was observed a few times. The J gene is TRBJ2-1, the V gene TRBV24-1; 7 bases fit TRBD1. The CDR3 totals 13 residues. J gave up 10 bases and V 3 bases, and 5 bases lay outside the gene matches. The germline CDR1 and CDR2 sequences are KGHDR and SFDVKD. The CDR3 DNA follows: TGTGCCACCAGTGATCCAGGGACAGAAGAGCAGTTCTTC. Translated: CATSDPGTEEQFF.

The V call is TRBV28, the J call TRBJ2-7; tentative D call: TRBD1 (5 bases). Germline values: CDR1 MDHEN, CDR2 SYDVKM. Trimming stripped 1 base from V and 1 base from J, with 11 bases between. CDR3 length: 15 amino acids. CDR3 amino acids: CASSLSLTGSYEQYF. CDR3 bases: TGTGCCAGCAGTTTATCTCTTACAGGATCCTACGAGCAGTACTTC.

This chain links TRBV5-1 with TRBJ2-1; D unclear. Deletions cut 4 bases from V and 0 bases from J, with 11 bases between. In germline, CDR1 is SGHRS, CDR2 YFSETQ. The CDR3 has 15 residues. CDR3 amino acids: CASSPAQSSYNEQFF. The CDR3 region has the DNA TGCGCCAGCAGCCCAGCACAGAGCTCCTACAATGAGCAGTTCTTC.

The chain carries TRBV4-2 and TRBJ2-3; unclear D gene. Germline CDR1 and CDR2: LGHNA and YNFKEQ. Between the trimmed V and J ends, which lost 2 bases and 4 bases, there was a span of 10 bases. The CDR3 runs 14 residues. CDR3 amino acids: CASSQTSSADTQYF. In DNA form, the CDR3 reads TGTGCCAGCAGCCAAACATCGTCAGCAGATACGCAGTATTTT.

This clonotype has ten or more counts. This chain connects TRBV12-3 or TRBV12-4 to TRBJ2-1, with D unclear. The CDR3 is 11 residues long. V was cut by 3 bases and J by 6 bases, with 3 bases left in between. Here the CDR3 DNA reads TGTGCCAGCAGTTTCTCCAATGAGCAGTTCTTC. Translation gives CASSFSNEQFF.

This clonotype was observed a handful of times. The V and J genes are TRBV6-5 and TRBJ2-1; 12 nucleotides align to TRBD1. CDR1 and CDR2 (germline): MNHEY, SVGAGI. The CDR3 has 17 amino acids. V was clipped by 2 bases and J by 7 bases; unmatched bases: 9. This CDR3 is CASSYVSGQGARNEQFF. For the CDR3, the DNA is TGTGCCAGCAGTTACGTTTCGGGACAGGGGGCTAGAAATGAGCAGTTCTTC.

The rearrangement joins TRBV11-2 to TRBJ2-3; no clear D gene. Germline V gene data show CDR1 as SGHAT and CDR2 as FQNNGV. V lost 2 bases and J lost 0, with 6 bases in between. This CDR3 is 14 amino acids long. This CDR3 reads CASSLSYSTDTQYF. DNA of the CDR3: TGTGCCAGCAGCTTAAGTTACAGCACAGATACGCAGTATTTT.

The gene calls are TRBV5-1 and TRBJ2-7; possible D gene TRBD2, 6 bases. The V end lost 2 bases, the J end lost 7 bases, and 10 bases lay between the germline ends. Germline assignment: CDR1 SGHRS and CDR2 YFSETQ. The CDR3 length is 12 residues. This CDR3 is CASSFSSEEQYF. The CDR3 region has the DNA TGCGCCAGCAGCTTTTCTAGCGAGGAGCAGTACTTC.

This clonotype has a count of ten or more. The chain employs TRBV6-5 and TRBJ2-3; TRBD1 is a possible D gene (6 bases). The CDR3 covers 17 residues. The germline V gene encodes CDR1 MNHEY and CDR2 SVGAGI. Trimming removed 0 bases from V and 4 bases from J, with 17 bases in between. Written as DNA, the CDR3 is TGTGCCAGCAGTTACTCTTATGGGGGCCGAGGCGCAGATACGCAGTATTTT. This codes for CASSYSYGGRGADTQYF.

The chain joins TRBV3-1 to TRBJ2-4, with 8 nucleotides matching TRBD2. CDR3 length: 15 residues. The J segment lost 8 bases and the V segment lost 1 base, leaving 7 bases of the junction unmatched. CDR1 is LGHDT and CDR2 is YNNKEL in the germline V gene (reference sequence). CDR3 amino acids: CASSQAARTSYIQYF. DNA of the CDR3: TGTGCCAGCAGCCAAGCTGCGAGGACTAGCTACATTCAGTACTTC. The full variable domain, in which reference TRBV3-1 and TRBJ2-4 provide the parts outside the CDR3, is DTAVSQTPKYLVTQMGNDKSIKCEQNLGHDTMYWYKQDSKKFLKIMFSYNNKELIINETVPNRFSPKSPDKAHLNLHINSLELGDSAVYFCASSQAARTSYIQYFGAGTRLSVL.